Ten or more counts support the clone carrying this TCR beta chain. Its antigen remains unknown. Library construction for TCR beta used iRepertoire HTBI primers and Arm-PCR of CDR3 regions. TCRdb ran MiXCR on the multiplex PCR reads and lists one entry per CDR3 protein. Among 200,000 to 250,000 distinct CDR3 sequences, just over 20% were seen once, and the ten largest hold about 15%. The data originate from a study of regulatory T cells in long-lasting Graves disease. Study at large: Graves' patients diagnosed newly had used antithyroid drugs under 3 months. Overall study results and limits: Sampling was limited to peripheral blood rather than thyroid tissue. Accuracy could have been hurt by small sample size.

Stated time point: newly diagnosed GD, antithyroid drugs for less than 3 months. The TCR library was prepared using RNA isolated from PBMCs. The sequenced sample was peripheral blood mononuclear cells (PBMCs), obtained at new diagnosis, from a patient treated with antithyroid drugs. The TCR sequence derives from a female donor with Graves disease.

CDR3 protein: CASSTLAGGLGETQYF. The CDR3 region has the DNA TGTGCCAGCAGCACATTAGCGGGAGGGCTCGGTGAGACCCAGTACTTC. The rearrangement links TRBV7-9 to TRBJ2-5, with 11 bases identical to TRBD2. Germline V gives CDR1 SEHNR, CDR2 FQNEAQ (reference sequence). The trim removed 5 bases at V and 5 bases at J, leaving 10 bases unmatched. This CDR3 contains 16 residues.